What follows describes a single T cell receptor beta chain. Its antigen is not known. With MiXCR, TCRdb called clones anew from the PCR reads. The data contain roughly 35,000 clones, roughly 18% of them singletons. The ends were cut back, 4 bases at V and 6 bases at J, with 20 bases in the middle. Germline-derived CDR1 and CDR2 are LNHDA and SQIVND (reference sequence). CDR3 length equals 16 residues. The sample is drawn from a study of metastatic and nonmetastatic thyroid tumors. Turning to the study itself: Repertoires of blood and of tissue (tumor or nodule) from malignant and benign thyroid patients were compared. Study outcomes and limitations: Compared with benign nodules, malignant thyroid tumors were reported to have significantly higher TCR beta diversity in both blood and tumor.

No patient had received any treatment before thyroid surgery. The receptor comes from a female donor with papillary thyroid cancer or a benign thyroid nodule (not recorded which). Some clones in this sample may be carry-over from other donors' samples. The V call is TRBV19, the J call TRBJ2-3; D is unclear. Sequencing input: blood. DNA for the CDR3: TGTGCCAGTAGTACTGGTAATTATCGGCAGTACGATACGCAGTATTTT. It codes for CASSTGNYRQYDTQYF.